The 18 T cell receptor beta chains reported below all come from one sample, sequenced in a study (dated by TCRdb to about 2015). Libraries were made using 5' RACE. Sequencing was performed on an Illumina MiSeq. In-frame beta chains were kept once TCRdb had trimmed the public reads at Q25 with fastp and called clones with MiXCR. A single entry per CDR3 protein holds the most common genes and DNA from its merged rows. A total of approximately 7,100 distinct CDR3 sequences appear in this sample, about three quarters of them only once. About 5% of the sample is in the top ten clones. Tregs were isolated as CD4+CD25+CD127-/low cells. The sample taken for sequencing was tumor-infiltrating Tregs sorted from the breast tumor. Every receptor here comes from a female donor with breast cancer.

This chain links TRBV5-1 with TRBJ1-3; a possible D gene is TRBD1 (6 bases). CDR1 is SGHRS and CDR2 is YFSETQ in the germline V gene. The CDR3 covers 17 residues. Trimming removed 2 bases at V and 0 bases at J, with 15 bases between. CDR3 sequence: CASSFGGQGDSGNTIYF. The CDR3 DNA follows: TGCGCCAGCAGCTTCGGGGGGCAAGGTGACTCTGGAAACACCATATATTTT.

V and J are TRBV5-1 and TRBJ2-5; D ambiguous. Per the germline V gene, CDR1 is SGHRS and CDR2 is YFSETQ. The V gene lost 6 bases and the J gene lost 4 bases, with 19 bases spanning the gap. The CDR3 is made up of 15 amino acids. The CDR3 here is CASTRVLGSGETQYF. The CDR3 DNA follows: TGCGCCAGCACCCGTGTATTAGGGTCTGGAGAGACCCAGTACTTC.

This sequence joins TRBV6-1 and TRBJ2-7, with TRBD1 matching over 9 bases. The CDR3 sequence is 15 residues long. The V and J ends lost 6 bases and 1 base, in that order; junction bases with no gene match: 7. Germline-derived CDR1 and CDR2 are MNHNS and SASEGT. The CDR3 DNA reads as TGTGCCAGCAGACAGGGGGCGCGGGGGTCCTACGAGCAGTACTTC. This encodes CASRQGARGSYEQYF.

The rearrangement joins TRBV20-1 to TRBJ2-3; 7 nucleotides line up with TRBD1. Trimming cost V 4 bases and J 0 bases; bases outside gene matches: 1. CDR1 and CDR2 from the germline V gene are DFQATT and SNEGSKA (reference sequence). The CDR3 is 13 amino acids. CDR3 DNA sequence: TGCAGTGCTACGGGACAGAGCACAGATACGCAGTATTTT. Translating it yields CSATGQSTDTQYF.

The chain carries TRBV7-9 and TRBJ1-5; TRBD1 might be the D (6 bases). CDR1 SEHNR and CDR2 FQNEAQ come from the germline V gene (reference sequence). CDR3 length: 13 amino acids. V was shortened by 5 bases and J by 7 bases, with 12 bases between the two germline ends. The CDR3 sequence: CASSGDTSQPQHF. CDR3 coding DNA: TGTGCCAGCAGCGGGGACACCTCCCAGCCCCAGCATTTT.

Worth noting for this clonotype: The junction shows a germline mismatch at one end, possibly a read error. The V and J genes are TRBV7-2 and TRBJ2-3; no reliable D call. The length of the CDR3 is 12 residues. The germline V gene encodes CDR1 SGHTA and CDR2 FQGNSA. The CDR3 is CAGSFARDTQYF. The CDR3 DNA reads TGTGCCGGCAGCTTTGCAAGGGATACGCAGTATTTT. The full variable domain, rest sourced from reference TRBV7-2 and TRBJ2-3, is GAGVSQSPSNKVTEKGKDVELRCDPISGHTALYWYRQSLGQGLEFLIYFQGNSAPDKSGLPSDRFSAERTGGSVSTLTIQRTQQEDSAVYLCAGSFARDTQYFGPGTRLTVL.

The chain links TRBV7-3 to TRBJ2-3, with 7 bases aligning to TRBD1. V shed 5 bases, J shed 1 base, and the junction held 6 bases outside the gene matches. The germline CDR1 and CDR2 sequences are SGHTA and FQGTGA. The CDR3 has 15 residues. CDR3 sequence reads: CASSPGQERTDTQYF. Here the CDR3 DNA reads TGTGCCAGCAGCCCAGGACAGGAGCGCACAGATACGCAGTATTTT.

The rearrangement links TRBV12-3 or TRBV12-4 to TRBJ2-3, with D hard to call. Trimming cost V 5 bases and J 2 bases, with 11 bases left between them. This CDR3 has 14 amino acids. For the CDR3, the DNA is TGTGCCAGCAGTGGGGATCTGCCCACAGATACGCAGTATTTT. Translating it yields CASSGDLPTDTQYF.

The V and J genes are TRBV7-2 and TRBJ1-6; D uncertain. The V gene lost 4 bases and the J gene lost 0 bases, with 7 bases spanning the gap. Germline V gene lookup returns CDR1 SGHTA and CDR2 FQGNSA. CDR3 length: 15 amino acids. The DNA of the CDR3 is TGTGCCAGCAGCTCCGATAGCTCCTATAATTCACCCCTCCACTTT. This translates into CASSSDSSYNSPLHF.

On this clonotype: The conserved phenylalanine or tryptophan is not found at the CDR3 terminus, so this likely reflects a read error. The chain uses TRBV11-3 and TRBJ2-7, with D hard to call. In germline, CDR1 is SGHNT, CDR2 YENEEA. The V end was cut by 6 bases, the J end by 0 bases, with 9 bases between. This CDR3 has 13 residues. CDR3 sequence (DNA): TGTGCCAGCAGGGGGAAGAGCTCCTACGAGCAGTACTCC. Its translation is CASRGKSSYEQYS.

CDR3 nucleotides: TGCAGTGCGGGGGGGGGAATGTCCTACAATGAGCAGTTCTTC. Protein: CSAGGGMSYNEQFF. The J gene is TRBJ2-1, the V gene TRBV20-1; TRBD2 agrees at 7 bases. J lost 1 base, V lost 6 bases, and 6 bases had no gene match. This CDR3 comprises 14 residues. Germline loops: CDR1 DFQATT, CDR2 SNEGSKA (reference sequence).

This chain connects TRBV28 to TRBJ1-2, with D hard to call. This CDR3 region has 13 residues. V was clipped by 7 bases and J by 8 bases, with 17 bases between them. CDR1 is MDHEN and CDR2 is SYDVKM in the germline V gene. The CDR3 DNA follows: TGTGCCAGCAACTCGGGTTGGTGGAAGGGCTACACCTTC. Translation gives CASNSGWWKGYTF.

J is TRBJ1-6 and V is TRBV20-1; TRBD1 is a possible D gene (6 bases). V lost 3 bases to trimming and J lost 3 bases, with 15 bases between them. Germline V CDR1 and CDR2: DFQATT, SNEGSKA (reference sequence). The CDR3 runs 16 residues. CDR3 nucleotide sequence: TGCAGTGCTAGTGTTGGGGGGCTAGGCTATAATTCACCCCTCCACTTT. As protein: CSASVGGLGYNSPLHF.

CDR3 bases: TGCAGTGCTAGCTCTCCCGGGACAGGGCAGAGGGATACGCAGTATTTT. Translating it yields CSASSPGTGQRDTQYF. The rearrangement links TRBV20-1 to TRBJ2-3, with 9 bases lining up with TRBD1. From germline, CDR1 is DFQATT and CDR2 SNEGSKA (reference sequence). The CDR3 runs 16 residues. The V and J ends lost 3 bases and 6 bases, in that order; junction bases with no gene match: 13.

J is TRBJ2-7 and V is TRBV20-1; 8 nucleotides line up with TRBD2. Germline CDR1 reads DFQATT; CDR2 reads SNEGSKA (reference sequence). The ends lost 0 bases at V and 5 bases at J; junction bases unmatched: 9. The CDR3 covers 15 residues. The CDR3: CSARDPNRAGDEQYF. The CDR3, as DNA: TGCAGTGCTAGAGATCCCAACCGAGCGGGAGACGAGCAGTACTTC.

This chain uses TRBV5-4 with TRBJ2-6; D remains ambiguous. The germline V gene has CDR1 SGHNT and CDR2 YYREEE (reference sequence). The CDR3 contains 14 residues. V was clipped by 3 bases and J by 4 bases, with 8 bases between them. The CDR3 spells CASSSLEGANVLTF. The CDR3 DNA follows: TGTGCCAGCAGCTCCCTTGAGGGGGCCAACGTCCTGACTTTC. Drawing the rest from reference TRBV5-4 and TRBJ2-6, the complete variable domain is ETGVTQSPTHLIKTRGQQVTLRCSSQSGHNTVSWYQQALGQGPQFIFQYYREEENGRGNFPPRFSGLQFPNYSSELNVNALELDDSALYLCASSSLEGANVLTFGAGSRLTVL.

The chain links TRBV12-3 or TRBV12-4 to TRBJ1-1; TRBD1 matches at 9 bases. Unmatched junction bases numbered 6, after V lost 7 bases and J lost 3 bases. The CDR3 runs 14 residues. CDR3 sequence reads: CASTLGDRDTEAFF. CDR3 sequence (DNA): TGTGCCAGCACCCTTGGGGACAGGGACACTGAAGCTTTCTTT.

The chain carries TRBV10-2 and TRBJ2-3; 13 bases map to TRBD2. Unmatched junction bases numbered 4, after V lost 6 bases and J lost 1 base. Germline loops: CDR1 WSHSY, CDR2 SAAADI. The CDR3 loop spans 16 amino acids. DNA of the CDR3: TGCGCCAGCAGGACCGGGACTAGCGGGGGCACAGATACGCAGTATTTT. Translated: CASRTGTSGGTDTQYF.